One T cell receptor beta chain is described in this entry. The data derive from a study of blood T cell repertoires in COVID-19. Study context: PBMCs, B-cell-depleted T cells, or T cells provided the cDNA or gDNA that made up the material.

In the original workflow: Reference gene primer amplification yielded estimated nucleated cell counts. The protocol was immunoSEQ multiplex PCR, while the TCRdb copy is restricted to in-frame clones and leaves out a portion. The V and J calls and clone size are taken from that table; D and trimming were inferred from the DNA. The table lists about 140,000 clones, more than 65% of them singletons. This receptor was obtained from an older man with acute or convalescent COVID-19. Input material: peripheral blood.

Here the CDR3 reads CASSLVGQVNTGELFF. CDR3 coding DNA: TGTGCCAGCAGCTTAGTGGGACAGGTGAACACCGGGGAGCTGTTTTTT. The chain carries TRBV7-2 and TRBJ2-2; 8 bases agree with TRBD1. The CDR3 is 16 amino acids. Germline V gives CDR1 SGHTA, CDR2 FQGNSA. The ends lost 1 base at V and 1 base at J; junction bases unmatched: 2. Supplemented by reference TRBV7-2 and TRBJ2-2, the full variable domain reads GAGVSQSPSNKVTEKGKDVELRCDPISGHTALYWYRQSLGQGLEFLIYFQGNSAPDKSGLPSDRFSAERTGGSVSTLTIQRTQQEDSAVYLCASSLVGQVNTGELFFGEGSRLTVL.